This T cell receptor beta chain is from a study of blood T cell repertoires in COVID-19. The CDR3 spans 15 residues. Germline assignment: CDR1 SGHDN and CDR2 FVKESK. V lost 0 bases, J lost 10 bases, and 9 bases stayed unmatched. Cohort 3 recovered donors had two negative PCRs, clearance, or symptom resolution. Here immunoSEQ multiplex PCR was the method, and the copy in TCRdb shows in-frame clones only, minus some. The table lists hundreds of thousands of clones, about 87% of them singletons, with 10% in the top ten. The chain links TRBV14 to TRBJ2-1; 7 bases agree with TRBD2. The clonotype comes from a woman aged 45-60 years who had recovered from COVID-19. The sample taken for sequencing was PBMCs or T cells enriched from blood (not recorded which). The CDR3 reads CASSQEVRGIREQFF. In DNA form, the CDR3 reads TGTGCCAGCAGCCAAGAGGTGCGGGGGATTCGGGAGCAGTTCTTC.